The next 30 T cell receptor beta chains were all read from a single sample in a study of blood T cells in healthy people across ages. Together with a sample-barcoded 5' primer, a J-beta primer mix was included in a second PCR lasting roughly 6 to 12 cycles. TCRdb re-called the 5' RACE reads with MiXCR, one entry per CDR3 protein. The data hold more than 1 million distinct CDR3 sequences, with under 45% observed a single time. Material: blood. The receptors here all came from a woman aged 55-70 years in good health.

The chain employs TRBV11-1 and TRBJ2-6; D is unclear. The CDR3 runs to 17 residues. From germline, CDR1 is SGHAT and CDR2 FQDESV (reference sequence). Between the trimmed V and J ends, which lost 5 bases and 0 bases, there was a span of 14 bases. CDR3 residues: CASSRSVPSSGANVLTF. The CDR3 DNA is TGTGCCAGCAGCCGGAGCGTCCCGAGCTCTGGGGCCAACGTCCTGACTTTC.

This clonotype was detected only a few times. The CDR3 is CASSGGNLNRPQHF. The DNA for the CDR3 is TGTGCCAGCTCGGGAGGGAACCTTAATCGTCCCCAGCATTTT. The chain recombines TRBV28 with TRBJ1-5; no reliable D call. Germline assignment: CDR1 MDHEN and CDR2 SYDVKM. The CDR3 is 14 amino acids. The V end was cut by 8 bases, the J end by 10 bases, with 21 bases between.

The sample holds a few counts of this clonotype. This sequence joins TRBV20-1 and TRBJ1-2; tentatively, D is TRBD1 (5 bases). Germline assignment: CDR1 DFQATT and CDR2 SNEGSKA (reference sequence). Trimming pared 0 bases from V and 2 bases from J, leaving 13 bases between. The CDR3 has 15 residues. CDR3 nucleotide sequence: TGCAGTGCTAGAGACGCGACAGTCTCAAACTATGGCTACACCTTC. It is translated as CSARDATVSNYGYTF.

The chain employs TRBV12-3 or TRBV12-4 and TRBJ2-1; TRBD2 matches 9 bases. The CDR3 runs 17 residues. V shed 9 bases, J shed 11 bases, and the junction held 23 bases outside the gene matches. CDR3 amino acids: CASSVRAPGLAVKQQFF. For the CDR3, the DNA is TGTGCCAGTTCCGTGAGGGCCCCGGGACTAGCCGTTAAGCAGCAGTTCTTC.

The sample holds a few counts of this clonotype. The chain employs TRBV30 and TRBJ1-1; no definite D call. Germline V gene lookup returns CDR1 GTSNPN and CDR2 SVGIG (reference sequence). With 4 bases removed from V and 0 bases from J, the gap between germline ends came to 9 bases. CDR3 size: 13 residues. Here the CDR3 DNA reads TGTGCCTGGATGGGTGGGCTGAACACTGAAGCTTTCTTT. Amino acids: CAWMGGLNTEAFF.

This chain uses TRBV20-1 with TRBJ2-7; 7 bases fit TRBD2. The ends lost 3 bases at V and 3 bases at J; junction bases unmatched: 14. Germline CDR1 reads DFQATT; CDR2 reads SNEGSKA (reference sequence). The CDR3 runs 16 residues. As DNA, the CDR3 is TGCAGTGCTAGGGGCGTGAAAGGACTAGTTAGCTACGAGCAGTACTTC. Its protein is CSARGVKGLVSYEQYF.

This clonotype has only one observation. A junction end diverges from the germline sequence, so it may reflect a read error. The rearrangement links TRBV15 to TRBJ2-1; no reliable D call. The V gene's germline CDR1 is LNHNV and CDR2 YYDKDF (reference sequence). This CDR3 comprises 15 residues. CDR3 in DNA: TGTGCCATCAGCATAATCGAGAGGAGTACGAATGAGCAGTTCTTC. It is translated as CAISIIERSTNEQFF.

This sequence joins TRBV5-1 and TRBJ2-1; D unclear. Germline values: CDR1 SGHRS, CDR2 YFSETQ. The length of the CDR3 is 12 residues. V lost 4 bases and J lost 7, with 9 bases in between. The DNA for the CDR3 is TGCGCCAGCAGCGTAACAACAAATGAGCAGTTCTTC. It yields the protein CASSVTTNEQFF.

The V call is TRBV25-1, the J call TRBJ2-3; no reliable D call. V was trimmed by 2 bases and J by 2 bases, leaving 8 bases between them. CDR3 length: 14 amino acids. Germline V gives CDR1 MGHDK, CDR2 SYGVNS. CDR3 region: CASSERRNTDTQYF. The CDR3 region has the DNA TGTGCCAGCAGTGAAAGGCGGAACACAGATACGCAGTATTTT.

This chain links TRBV11-2 with TRBJ2-7; no definite D call. With 7 bases removed from V and 0 bases from J, the gap between germline ends came to 16 bases. Germline V lookup: CDR1 SGHAT, CDR2 FQNNGV. CDR3 size: 15 residues. CDR3 DNA sequence: TGTGCCAGCACGTTAGTCCCCCAACCCTCCTACGAGCAGTACTTC. Protein sequence: CASTLVPQPSYEQYF.

The J gene is TRBJ2-7, the V gene TRBV25-1; 7 bases map to TRBD1. Losses at the gene ends were 1 base for V and 1 base for J; bases not matched to a gene: 4. The germline V gene encodes CDR1 MGHDK and CDR2 SYGVNS. The CDR3 contains 15 residues. The CDR3 protein is CASSESDRFSYEQYF. For the CDR3, the DNA is TGTGCCAGCAGTGAATCGGACAGGTTTTCCTACGAGCAGTACTTC.

This clonotype was seen more than once but under ten times. Here the CDR3 reads CSAIGTSGRAVYEQYF. The CDR3 coding sequence is TGCAGTGCCATCGGGACTAGCGGGAGGGCCGTCTACGAGCAGTACTTC. The chain recombines TRBV20-1 with TRBJ2-7; 16 nucleotides agree with TRBD2. The CDR3 is 16 amino acids. V lost 6 bases to trimming and J lost 3 bases; unmatched junction nucleotides: 8. CDR1 and CDR2 (germline): DFQATT, SNEGSKA (reference sequence).

V usage is TRBV6-5 and J usage is TRBJ2-1, with 9 bases lining up with TRBD1. The CDR3 spans 15 residues. Germline V gene lookup returns CDR1 MNHEY and CDR2 SVGAGI. The junction had 8 bases not matched to a gene; V was cut back by 4 bases and J by 7 bases. CDR3 sequence: CASSSRGDRVNEQFF. CDR3 sequence (DNA): TGTGCCAGCAGTTCCCGGGGGGACAGGGTTAATGAGCAGTTCTTC.

In this sample, this clonotype turned up a few times. V is TRBV6-5 and J is TRBJ2-7; D possibly matches TRBD1 or TRBD2 (6 bases each). The germline V gene encodes CDR1 MNHEY and CDR2 SVGAGI. Trimming cost V 5 bases and J 3 bases, with 14 bases left between them. The CDR3 is 14 amino acids. The CDR3, as DNA: TGTGCCAGCAGTGACGGGGGACAAAACTACGAGCAGTACTTC. Its protein is CASSDGGQNYEQYF.

This clonotype was detected once. The junction departs from germline at one end; a sequencing error may be responsible. This chain joins TRBV29-1 and TRBJ2-1, with TRBD2 matching 7 bases. The CDR3 consists of 14 residues. Germline CDR1 is SQVTM and CDR2 is ANQGSEA. Here the CDR3 reads CSVEGGSREDEQFF. The CDR3 bases are TGCAGCGTCGAAGGCGGGAGTAGGGAGGATGAGCAGTTCTTC.

On this clonotype itself: A single base separates this from a much larger clone, so it may be a read error. The chain joins TRBV6-5 to TRBJ2-5; tentatively, D is TRBD1 or TRBD2 (5 bases each). The CDR3 totals 13 residues. The V gene's germline CDR1 is MNHEY and CDR2 SVGAGI. The CDR3 region has the DNA TGTGCCAGCAGTTACGGTACCCAAGGGACCCGGTACTTC. It is translated as CASSYGTQGTRYF.

Regarding this clonotype: Just one base apart from a much larger clone, this may be a read error. The V and J genes are TRBV29-1 and TRBJ2-6, with unresolved D. The length of the CDR3 is 14 residues. V dropped 3 bases and J dropped 2 bases, with 8 bases sitting between them. Germline V lookup: CDR1 SQVTM, CDR2 ANQGSEA. CDR3 nucleotide sequence: TGCAGCGTTGAGATCCCCCCTGGGGCCAACGTCCTGACTTTC. Amino acids: CSVEIPPGANVLTF. Based on the CDR3 plus reference TRBV29-1 and TRBJ2-6, the full variable domain is SAVISQKPSRDICQRGTSLTIQCQVDSQVTMMFWYRQQPGQSLTLIATANQGSEATYESGFVIDKFPISRPNLTFSTLTVSNMSPEDSSIYLCSVEIPPGANVLTFGAGSRLTVL.

The V and J genes are TRBV5-5 and TRBJ2-5; 9 bases map to TRBD1. J was trimmed by 13 bases and V by 2 bases; bases with no gene match: 18. The germline gives CDR1 SGHKS, CDR2 YYEKEE (reference sequence). The CDR3 has 16 residues. CDR3 sequence: CASSFVIPGQGSVRYF. CDR3 bases: TGTGCCAGCAGCTTCGTAATACCGGGACAGGGATCGGTGCGGTACTTC.

The V and J genes are TRBV5-1 and TRBJ2-1, with D tentatively TRBD1 (6 bases). Germline lookup yields CDR1 SGHRS and CDR2 YFSETQ. The V gene lost 3 bases and the J gene lost 5 bases, with 21 bases spanning the gap. This CDR3 contains 17 residues. CDR3 bases: TGCGCCAGCAGCTCGGGGTGGGGGACACAGAGAGACAATGAGCAGTTCTTC. It encodes CASSSGWGTQRDNEQFF.

This clonotype was detected a few times. Here the CDR3 reads CATSSDVNYEQYF. CDR3 in DNA: TGTGCCACCAGCTCCGACGTAAACTACGAGCAGTACTTC. The chain couples TRBV15 to TRBJ2-7, with D hard to call. Germline V gene lookup returns CDR1 LNHNV and CDR2 YYDKDF (reference sequence). Trimming shortened V by 5 bases and J by 3 bases, and 11 bases separated the two germline ends. The CDR3 has 13 residues.

The chain has TRBV10-3 and TRBJ2-1, with TRBD2 as a possible D gene (6 bases). V lost 2 bases and J lost 5, with 10 bases in between. This CDR3 is built from 14 residues. Germline V lookup: CDR1 ENHRY, CDR2 SYGVKD. The CDR3 is CAISEAGRNNEQFF. The DNA of the CDR3 is TGTGCCATCAGTGAGGCCGGGAGAAACAATGAGCAGTTCTTC.

The CDR3 coding sequence is TGTGCCAGCACCGGGACAGATCCTCCCTATGGCTACACCTTC. Its translation: CASTGTDPPYGYTF. The rearrangement joins TRBV3-1 to TRBJ1-2, with TRBD1 identical over 7 bases. Germline V gives CDR1 LGHDT, CDR2 YNNKEL (reference sequence). The CDR3 is made up of 14 amino acids. With 7 bases clipped from V and 4 bases from J, the junction kept 9 bases outside the gene matches.

This rearrangement joins TRBV28 to TRBJ2-7, with D possibly being TRBD1 or TRBD2 (6 bases each). Germline V gene lookup returns CDR1 MDHEN and CDR2 SYDVKM. The CDR3 is 14 amino acids. Trimming removed 1 base from V and 7 bases from J, with 14 bases in between. CDR3 protein: CASSLSGARGEQYF. The CDR3 coding sequence is TGTGCCAGCAGTTTATCGGGGGCTCGGGGGGAGCAGTACTTC.

This clonotype was counted a few times. The rearrangement uses TRBV27 and TRBJ2-5, with 9 nucleotides matching TRBD1. From germline, CDR1 is MNHEY and CDR2 SMNVEV (reference sequence). The CDR3 runs to 14 residues. The V and J ends lost 5 bases and 5 bases, in that order; junction bases with no gene match: 6. The CDR3 protein is CASSTTGGSETQYF. The DNA of the CDR3 is TGTGCCAGCAGTACAACAGGGGGCAGTGAGACCCAGTACTTC.

The V call is TRBV7-6, the J call TRBJ1-2; D gene ambiguous. The CDR3 contains 15 residues. The V and J ends lost 1 base and 8 bases respectively, with 17 bases between them. The germline CDR1 and CDR2 sequences are SGHVS and FNYEAQ. This chain's CDR3 is CASSLVAAEPTGYTF. The DNA of the CDR3 is TGTGCCAGCAGCTTAGTAGCGGCGGAGCCAACCGGCTACACCTTC.

The gene calls are TRBV27 and TRBJ2-5; D unclear. This CDR3 is built from 13 residues. The germline gives CDR1 MNHEY, CDR2 SMNVEV (reference sequence). Trimming cost V 6 bases and J 5 bases, with 13 bases left between them. The CDR3 sequence: CASRASKRETQYF. The CDR3 region has the DNA TGTGCCAGCAGAGCCTCGAAAAGGGAGACCCAGTACTTC.

J is TRBJ2-4 and V is TRBV7-9; 12 bases fit TRBD2. The DNA end lines up better with TRBJ2-7; the J call may be wrong. CDR1 and CDR2 from the germline V gene are SEHNR and FQNEAQ (reference sequence). The CDR3 has 17 residues. CDR3 bases: TGTGCCAGCAGCTCCCCCCGGACTAGCGGGGTTCCCTACGAGCAGTACTTC. This gives the protein CASSSPRTSGVPYEQYF.

The V gene is TRBV20-1, the J gene TRBJ2-1, with TRBD2 matching 11 bases. This CDR3 contains 14 residues. The germline gives CDR1 DFQATT, CDR2 SNEGSKA (reference sequence). Trimming at V came to 5 bases and at J to 3 bases, leaving 3 bases not matched to a gene. The CDR3 DNA is TGCAGTGCTCCCACTAGCGGGAGCTACAATGAGCAGTTCTTC. It codes for CSAPTSGSYNEQFF.

The chain recombines TRBV12-3 or TRBV12-4 with TRBJ2-7; 7 bases are a match to TRBD1. The CDR3 is 14 residues long. The junction had 12 bases not matched to a gene; V was cut back by 9 bases and J by 4 bases. This chain's CDR3 is CARSPGQVSYEQYF. The CDR3 DNA reads TGTGCCAGAAGTCCCGGACAGGTATCGTACGAGCAGTACTTC.

As to this clonotype: This clone may be a read error of a much larger clone one base away. The chain recombines TRBV6-2 or TRBV6-3 with TRBJ2-1; 8 bases fit TRBD1. Germline-derived CDR1 and CDR2 are MNHEY and SVGEGT. The CDR3 spans 17 residues. The V gene end was trimmed by 1 base and the J gene end by 6 bases; junction bases not matched to a gene: 11. The CDR3 reads CASSYFRGRLPRNEQFF. The CDR3 region has the DNA TGTGCCAGCAGTTACTTCAGGGGGCGCCTCCCACGCAATGAGCAGTTCTTC.